There are a few counts of the clone carrying this T cell receptor beta chain. Its antigen is undetermined. TCRdb used MiXCR to reprocess the RT-PCR reads, holding one entry per CDR3 protein. The sample records around 530,000 distinct CDR3 sequences, approximately 12% being singletons. The data were obtained in a study of response to subunit inactivated influenza vaccine. Findings and caveats of the study: Each seasonal flu vaccination may recruit only limited new T cells, authors suggested.

The receptor's source is a man aged 50 or older who received an inactivated influenza vaccine. The source material was PBMCs from blood, sampled on the day of vaccination.

Written as DNA, the CDR3 is TGCAGTGCTAGGCCAGCGGGGGGTCTGGGGGAGCTGTTTTTT. As protein: CSARPAGGLGELFF. The V call is TRBV20-1, the J call TRBJ2-2; 9 bases agree with TRBD2. This CDR3 has 14 amino acids. J gave up 8 bases and V 3 bases, and 7 bases lay outside the gene matches. Per the germline V gene, CDR1 is DFQATT and CDR2 is SNEGSKA (reference sequence).